The 7 T cell receptor beta chains reported below all come from one sample, sequenced in a study of cytomegalovirus exposure and HLA in healthy donors. Assay: immunoSEQ multiplex PCR; the TCRdb copy retains only in-frame clones and omits some. Of 95,000 to 120,000 clones detected, approximately 96% appear once; the ten largest clones hold 0.67%. The sample taken for sequencing was PBMCs. These receptors were obtained from a woman in her late teens or twenties in good health and CMV-seronegative.

The chain recombines TRBV5-1 with TRBJ1-1; no clear D. V was pared by 2 bases and J by 3 bases, with 11 bases between. The CDR3 spans 14 residues. In germline, CDR1 is SGHRS, CDR2 YFSETQ. The CDR3 spells CASSFRTGDTEAFF. DNA for the CDR3: TGCGCCAGCAGCTTCCGTACGGGTGACACTGAAGCTTTCTTT.

The chain employs TRBV5-8 and TRBJ2-7, with D tentatively TRBD1 (5 bases). Deletions cut 3 bases from V and 2 bases from J, with 9 bases between. CDR3 length: 13 amino acids. Per germline, CDR1 SGHTS and CDR2 YDEGEE. The CDR3 sequence: CASSSTRAYEQYF. The DNA of the CDR3 is TGTGCCAGCAGCTCTACCAGGGCCTACGAGCAGTACTTC.

The chain combines TRBV7-2 with TRBJ2-7; TRBD2 aligns across 8 bases. J gave up 4 bases and V 5 bases, and 10 bases lay outside the gene matches. Per germline, CDR1 SGHTA and CDR2 FQGNSA. The CDR3 is 15 amino acids. In DNA form, the CDR3 reads TGTGCCAGCAGCCGCCCGGGAGGGGGGTTTTACGAGCAGTACTTC. Protein product: CASSRPGGGFYEQYF.

The V call is TRBV4-2, the J call TRBJ2-5; possibly TRBD2 for D (7 bases). V was clipped by 0 bases and J by 5 bases, with 13 bases between them. CDR1 is LGHNA and CDR2 is YNFKEQ in the germline V gene. CDR3 length: 15 residues. The CDR3, as DNA: TGTGCCAGCAGCCAAGATGGCGGGGGCGTCGAGACCCAGTACTTC. Translation: CASSQDGGGVETQYF.

The genes are TRBV18 and TRBJ2-1, with 11 nucleotides matching TRBD1. V dropped 5 bases and J dropped 7; count of bases not matched to a gene: 10. Germline loops: CDR1 KGHSH, CDR2 LQKENI. The CDR3 spans 16 residues. CDR3 region: CASSARDRGKGNEQFF. DNA for the CDR3: TGTGCCAGCTCAGCCCGGGACAGGGGGAAAGGGAATGAGCAGTTCTTC.

V usage is TRBV2 and J usage is TRBJ1-4, with D possibly TRBD1 on 6 matching bases. The CDR3 contains 12 residues. Between the trimmed V and J ends, which lost 11 bases and 6 bases, there was a span of 13 bases. In germline, CDR1 is SNHLY, CDR2 FYNNEI. CDR3 loop: CAGRRGDEKLFF. The DNA for the CDR3 is TGTGCCGGCCGCAGGGGTGATGAAAAACTGTTTTTT.

The chain uses TRBV7-9 and TRBJ2-7; 7 nucleotides align to TRBD1. J was trimmed by 5 bases and V by 1 base; bases with no gene match: 11. The CDR3 spans 16 residues. The germline gives CDR1 SEHNR, CDR2 FQNEAQ (reference sequence). The CDR3 region is CASSLVVRQGSHEQYF. CDR3 bases: TGTGCCAGCAGCTTAGTAGTCCGACAGGGTTCCCACGAGCAGTACTTC.